This TCR beta chain was documented in a study of T cells after yellow fever vaccination. General study points: Researchers report a weaker secondary response that nonetheless peaked faster, day 5 versus 15.

5'RACE template switching produced TCR cDNA carrying a universal primer site and UMIs. TCRdb ran MiXCR on the 5' RACE reads and lists one entry per CDR3 protein. The data contain about 430,000 distinct CDR3 sequences, around 19% of them singletons. Germline loops: CDR1 SGHRS, CDR2 YFSETQ. V lost 4 bases to trimming and J lost 4 bases, with 6 bases between them. CDR3 size: 13 residues. This clonotype was counted at least ten times. Its antigen remains unknown. The TCR comes from a man aged 18 to 30 who received the YFV17D yellow fever vaccine. This chain uses TRBV5-1 with TRBJ2-6; no clear D. Sequenced material: PBMCs, taken before the yellow fever booster vaccination. CDR3 region: CASSLPGANVLTF. The CDR3 coding sequence is TGCGCCAGCAGCCTGCCCGGGGCCAACGTCCTGACTTTC.